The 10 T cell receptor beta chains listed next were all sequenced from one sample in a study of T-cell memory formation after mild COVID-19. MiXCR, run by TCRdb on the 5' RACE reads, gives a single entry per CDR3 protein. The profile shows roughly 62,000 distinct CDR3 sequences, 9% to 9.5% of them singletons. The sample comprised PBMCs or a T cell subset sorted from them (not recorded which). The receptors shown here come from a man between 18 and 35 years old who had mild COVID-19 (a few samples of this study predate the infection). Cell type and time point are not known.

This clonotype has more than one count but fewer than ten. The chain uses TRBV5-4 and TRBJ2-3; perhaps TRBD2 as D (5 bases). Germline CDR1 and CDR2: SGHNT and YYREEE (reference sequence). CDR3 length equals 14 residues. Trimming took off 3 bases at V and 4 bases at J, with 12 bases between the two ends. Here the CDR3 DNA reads TGTGCCAGCAGCTCCGGAGGATCACCAGATACGCAGTATTTT. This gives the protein CASSSGGSPDTQYF.

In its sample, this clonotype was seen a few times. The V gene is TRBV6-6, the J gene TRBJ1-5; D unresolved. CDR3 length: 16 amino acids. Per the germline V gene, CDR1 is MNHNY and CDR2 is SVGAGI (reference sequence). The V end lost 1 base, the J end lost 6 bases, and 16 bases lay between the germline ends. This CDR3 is CASSYFTAGNTQPQHF. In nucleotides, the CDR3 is TGTGCCAGCAGTTACTTCACGGCCGGAAACACTCAGCCCCAGCATTTT.

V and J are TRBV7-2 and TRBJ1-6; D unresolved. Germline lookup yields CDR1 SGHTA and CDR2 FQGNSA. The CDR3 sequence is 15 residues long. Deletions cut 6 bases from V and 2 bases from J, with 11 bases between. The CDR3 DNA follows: TGTGCCAGCAGTCCAACTTATGCCTATAATTCACCCCTCCACTTT. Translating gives CASSPTYAYNSPLHF.

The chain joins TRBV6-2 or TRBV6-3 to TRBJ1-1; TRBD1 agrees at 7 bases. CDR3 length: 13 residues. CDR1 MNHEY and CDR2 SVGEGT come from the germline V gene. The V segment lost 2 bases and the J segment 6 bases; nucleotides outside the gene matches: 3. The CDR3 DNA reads TGTGCCAGCAGTTACGACAGGGAAGCTGAAGCTTTCTTT. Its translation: CASSYDREAEAFF.

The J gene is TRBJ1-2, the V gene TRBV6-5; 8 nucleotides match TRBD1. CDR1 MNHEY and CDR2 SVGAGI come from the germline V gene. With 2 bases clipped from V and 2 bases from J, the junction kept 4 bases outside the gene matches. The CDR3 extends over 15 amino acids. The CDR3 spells CASSYGQGRNYGYTF. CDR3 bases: TGTGCCAGCAGTTACGGACAGGGCCGGAACTATGGCTACACCTTC.

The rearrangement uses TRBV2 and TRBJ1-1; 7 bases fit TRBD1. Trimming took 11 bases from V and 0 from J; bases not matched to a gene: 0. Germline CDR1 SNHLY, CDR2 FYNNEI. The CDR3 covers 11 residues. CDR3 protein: CADRVNTEAFF. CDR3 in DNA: TGTGCCGACAGGGTGAACACTGAAGCTTTCTTT.

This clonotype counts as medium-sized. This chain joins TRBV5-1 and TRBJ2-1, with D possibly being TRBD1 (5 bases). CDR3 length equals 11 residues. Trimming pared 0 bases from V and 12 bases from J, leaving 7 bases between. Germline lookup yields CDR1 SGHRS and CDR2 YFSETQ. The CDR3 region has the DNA TGCGCCAGCAGCTTGGAAGGGGCGCAGTTCTTC. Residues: CASSLEGAQFF.

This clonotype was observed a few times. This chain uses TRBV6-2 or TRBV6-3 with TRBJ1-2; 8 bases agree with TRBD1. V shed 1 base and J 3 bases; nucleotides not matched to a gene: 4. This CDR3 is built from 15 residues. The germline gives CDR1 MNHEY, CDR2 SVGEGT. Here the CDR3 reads CASSYWTGTDYGYTF. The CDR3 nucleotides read TGTGCCAGCAGTTACTGGACAGGGACTGACTATGGCTACACCTTC.

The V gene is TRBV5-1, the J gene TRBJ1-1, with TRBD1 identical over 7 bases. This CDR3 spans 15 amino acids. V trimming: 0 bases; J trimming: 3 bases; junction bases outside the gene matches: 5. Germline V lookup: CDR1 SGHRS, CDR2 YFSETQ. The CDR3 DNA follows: TGCGCCAGCAGCTTGGCCTGGCAGGGGGACACTGAAGCTTTCTTT. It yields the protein CASSLAWQGDTEAFF. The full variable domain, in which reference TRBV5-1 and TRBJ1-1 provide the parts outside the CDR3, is KAGVTQTPRYLIKTRGQQVTLSCSPISGHRSVSWYQQTPGQGLQFLFEYFSETQRNKGNFPGRFSGRQFSNSRSEMNVSTLELGDSALYLCASSLAWQGDTEAFFGQGTRLTVV.

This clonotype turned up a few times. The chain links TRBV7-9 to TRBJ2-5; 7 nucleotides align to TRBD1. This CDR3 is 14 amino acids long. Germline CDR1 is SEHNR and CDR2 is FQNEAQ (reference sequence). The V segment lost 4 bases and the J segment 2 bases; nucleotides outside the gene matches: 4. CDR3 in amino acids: CASSSGQVQETQYF. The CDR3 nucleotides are TGTGCCAGCAGCTCAGGACAGGTTCAAGAGACCCAGTACTTC.